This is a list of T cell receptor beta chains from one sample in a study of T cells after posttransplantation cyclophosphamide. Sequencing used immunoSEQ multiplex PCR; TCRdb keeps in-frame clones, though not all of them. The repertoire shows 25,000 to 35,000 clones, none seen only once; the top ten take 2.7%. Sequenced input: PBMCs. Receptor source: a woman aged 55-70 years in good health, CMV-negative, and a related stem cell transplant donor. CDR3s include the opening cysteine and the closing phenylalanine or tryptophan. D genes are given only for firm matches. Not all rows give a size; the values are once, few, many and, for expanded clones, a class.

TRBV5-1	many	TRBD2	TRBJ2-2	CASSLELADTGELFF	TGCGCCAGCAGCTTGGAACTAGCGGACACCGGGGAGCTGTTTTTT
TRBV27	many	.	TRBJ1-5	CASSPVQGGNQPQHF	TGTGCCAGCTCCCCGGTCCAGGGCGGCAATCAGCCCCAGCATTTT
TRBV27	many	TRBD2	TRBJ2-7	CASSLLAGVYEQYF	TGTGCCAGCAGTCTCCTAGCGGGGGTCTACGAGCAGTACTTC
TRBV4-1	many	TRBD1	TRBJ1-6	CASSHPRAGQENSPLHF	TGCGCCAGCAGCCACCCCAGGGCCGGACAGGAGAATTCACCCCTCCACTTT
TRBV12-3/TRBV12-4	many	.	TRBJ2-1	CASSASNSYNEQFF	TGTGCCAGCAGTGCTAGTAACTCCTACAATGAGCAGTTCTTC
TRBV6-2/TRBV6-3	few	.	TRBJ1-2	CASSLRPEIYRAGYTF	TGTGCCAGCAGCTTACGTCCCGAAATTTACAGGGCTGGCTACACCTTC
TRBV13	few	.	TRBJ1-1	CASSILGPNTEAFF	TGTGCCAGCAGCATACTAGGTCCGAACACTGAAGCTTTCTTT
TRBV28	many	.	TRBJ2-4	CASSLYLFTGTVAKNIQYF	TGTGCCAGCAGTTTATATCTTTTCACAGGGACCGTAGCCAAAAACATTCAGTACTTC
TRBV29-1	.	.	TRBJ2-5	CSVHRGGLETQYF	TGCAGCGTTCACAGGGGAGGTTTGGAGACCCAGTACTTC
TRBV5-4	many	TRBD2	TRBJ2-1	CASSQGLAAYNEQFF	TGTGCCAGCAGCCAGGGACTAGCGGCCTACAATGAGCAGTTCTTC
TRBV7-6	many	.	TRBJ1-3	CASSLEGHSGGDTIYF	TGTGCCAGCAGCTTAGAAGGACACAGCGGCGGGGACACCATATATTTT
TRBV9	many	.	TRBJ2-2	CASSVLHSTGELFF	TGTGCCAGCAGCGTTCTCCATAGCACCGGGGAGCTGTTTTTT
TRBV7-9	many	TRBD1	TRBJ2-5	CASRGWTGGEETQYF	TGTGCCAGCAGGGGGTGGACAGGGGGCGAAGAGACCCAGTACTTC
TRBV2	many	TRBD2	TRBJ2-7	CASSPSAGGAGEQYF	TGTGCCAGCTCCCCCTCGGCGGGGGGGGCCGGGGAGCAGTACTTC
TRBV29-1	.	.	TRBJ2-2	CSVGETGLTGELFF	TGCAGCGTTGGCGAAACAGGGCTTACCGGGGAGCTGTTTTTT
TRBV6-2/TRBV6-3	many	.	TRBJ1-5	CASAPEYNQPQHF	TGTGCCAGCGCGCCCGAGTACAATCAGCCCCAGCATTTT
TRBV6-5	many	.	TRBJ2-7	CASRPRTESYEQYF	TGTGCCAGTAGACCCCGGACAGAGTCCTACGAGCAGTACTTC
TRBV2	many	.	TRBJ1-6	CASKTENSPLHF	TGTGCCAGCAAGACAGAGAATTCACCCCTCCACTTT
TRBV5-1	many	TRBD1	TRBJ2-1	CASSPRDRVDNEQFF	TGCGCCAGCAGCCCTAGAGACAGGGTGGACAATGAGCAGTTCTTC
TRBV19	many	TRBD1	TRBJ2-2	CASSQYRGRGELFF	TGTGCCAGTAGTCAGTACAGGGGGCGCGGGGAGCTGTTTTTT
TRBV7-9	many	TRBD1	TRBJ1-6	CASSLGQGYNSPLHF	TGTGCCAGCAGCTTGGGACAGGGTTATAATTCACCCCTCCACTTT
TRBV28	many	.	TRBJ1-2	CASSLSAQLNYGYTF	TGTGCCAGCAGTTTATCTGCACAGCTCAACTATGGCTACACCTTC
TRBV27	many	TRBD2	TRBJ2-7	CASSLKGTRSYEQYF	TGTGCCAGCAGTCTTAAGGGGACTAGAAGCTACGAGCAGTACTTC
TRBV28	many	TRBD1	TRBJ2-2	CASSLIISPGGGNTGELFF	TGTGCCAGCAGTTTAATAATCTCCCCAGGGGGCGGGAACACCGGGGAGCTGTTTTTT
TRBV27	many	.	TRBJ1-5	CASSLGAERQPQHF	TGTGCCAGCAGTTTGGGGGCAGAACGTCAGCCCCAGCATTTT
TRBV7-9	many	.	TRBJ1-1	CASSLLRGSIQEAFF	TGTGCCAGCAGTCTCCTACGGGGGAGTATCCAAGAAGCTTTCTTT
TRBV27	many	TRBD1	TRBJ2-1	CASSQGVYNEQFF	TGTGCCAGCAGTCAGGGGGTGTACAATGAGCAGTTCTTC
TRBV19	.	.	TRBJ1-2	CASSILAANYGYTF	TGTGCCAGTAGTATTTTGGCAGCTAACTATGGCTACACCTTC
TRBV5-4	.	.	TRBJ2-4	CASSLAGENIQYF	TGTGCCAGCAGCTTGGCGGGGGAAAACATTCAGTACTTC
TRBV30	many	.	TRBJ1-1	CAWDKQGGTEAFF	TGTGCCTGGGATAAGCAGGGTGGGACTGAAGCTTTCTTT
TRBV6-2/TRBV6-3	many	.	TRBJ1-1	CASSYLTGQEAFF	TGTGCCAGCAGTTACCTTACCGGACAGGAAGCTTTCTTT
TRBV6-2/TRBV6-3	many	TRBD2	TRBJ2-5	CASRVTSSQTQYF	TGTGCCAGCAGGGTGACTAGCAGCCAGACCCAGTACTTC
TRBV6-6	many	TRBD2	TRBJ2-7	CASNEAGASYEQYF	TGTGCCAGCAACGAAGCGGGGGCATCCTACGAGCAGTACTTC
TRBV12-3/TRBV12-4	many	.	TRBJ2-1	CASSLGLRRGYEQFF	TGTGCCAGCAGCCTGGGACTCCGCCGCGGGTATGAGCAGTTCTTC
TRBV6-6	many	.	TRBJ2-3	CASRRLEDTQYF	TGTGCCAGCAGACGACTAGAAGATACGCAGTATTTT
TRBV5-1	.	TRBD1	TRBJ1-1	CASRGGTGGNTEAFF	TGCGCCAGCAGAGGCGGGACAGGGGGGAACACTGAAGCTTTCTTT
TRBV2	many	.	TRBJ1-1	CASRLEGTEAFF	TGTGCCAGCAGATTAGAGGGCACTGAAGCTTTCTTT
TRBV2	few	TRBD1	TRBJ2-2	CASTQDRGPYGTGELFF	TGTGCCAGCACCCAGGACAGGGGGCCGTACGGGACCGGGGAGCTGTTTTTT
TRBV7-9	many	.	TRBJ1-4	CASSLAGLTNEKLFF	TGTGCCAGCAGCTTAGCCGGGTTAACTAATGAAAAACTGTTTTTT
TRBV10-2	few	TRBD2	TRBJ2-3	CASRLAGVLPSTDTQYF	TGCGCCAGCAGGCTGGCGGGGGTGTTACCTAGCACAGATACGCAGTATTTT
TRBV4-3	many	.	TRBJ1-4	CASSQVGGDEKLFF	TGCGCCAGCAGCCAAGTCGGGGGGGATGAAAAACTGTTTTTT
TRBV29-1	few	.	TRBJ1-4	CSVSAGGRPNEKLFF	TGCAGCGTCTCGGCCGGGGGGCGTCCTAATGAAAAACTGTTTTTT
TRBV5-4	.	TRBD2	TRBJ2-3	CASSVPGLAGDTQYF	TGTGCCAGCAGCGTACCGGGACTAGCGGGTGATACGCAGTATTTT
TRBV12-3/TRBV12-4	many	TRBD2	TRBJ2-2	CASSSLAGNTGELFF	TGTGCCAGCAGTTCGCTAGCGGGGAACACCGGGGAGCTGTTTTTT
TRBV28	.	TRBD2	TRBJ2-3	CASSLDRELAGSTDTQYF	TGTGCCAGCAGTTTAGACCGGGAGCTAGCGGGAAGCACAGATACGCAGTATTTT
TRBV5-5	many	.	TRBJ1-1	CASETGRNTEAFF	TGTGCCAGCGAAACAGGGCGGAACACTGAAGCTTTCTTT
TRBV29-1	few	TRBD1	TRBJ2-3	CSVEDRQGWADTQYF	TGCAGCGTTGAGGATCGACAGGGTTGGGCAGATACGCAGTATTTT
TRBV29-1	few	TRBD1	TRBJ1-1	CSVITGDTTTGAFF	TGCAGCGTTATAACAGGGGACACAACCACTGGGGCTTTCTTT
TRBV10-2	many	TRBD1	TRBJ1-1	CASSEVTGAEAFF	TGCGCCAGCAGTGAGGTGACAGGGGCTGAAGCTTTCTTT